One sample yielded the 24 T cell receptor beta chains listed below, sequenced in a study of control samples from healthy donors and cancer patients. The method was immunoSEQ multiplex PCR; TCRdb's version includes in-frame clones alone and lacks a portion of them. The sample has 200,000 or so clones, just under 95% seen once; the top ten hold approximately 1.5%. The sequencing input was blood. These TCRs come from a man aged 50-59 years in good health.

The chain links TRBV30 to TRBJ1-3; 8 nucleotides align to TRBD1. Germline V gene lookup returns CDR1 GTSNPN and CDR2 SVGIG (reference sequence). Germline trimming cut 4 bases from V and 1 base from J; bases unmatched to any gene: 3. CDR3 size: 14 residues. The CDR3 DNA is TGTGCCTGGACCAGGGACAGGTCTGGAAACACCATATATTTT. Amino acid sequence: CAWTRDRSGNTIYF.

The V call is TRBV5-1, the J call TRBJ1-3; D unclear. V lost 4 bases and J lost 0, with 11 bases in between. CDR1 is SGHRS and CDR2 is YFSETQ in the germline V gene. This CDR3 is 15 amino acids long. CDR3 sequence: CASSPRGNSGNTIYF. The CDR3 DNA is TGCGCCAGCAGCCCGCGCGGTAACTCTGGAAACACCATATATTTT.

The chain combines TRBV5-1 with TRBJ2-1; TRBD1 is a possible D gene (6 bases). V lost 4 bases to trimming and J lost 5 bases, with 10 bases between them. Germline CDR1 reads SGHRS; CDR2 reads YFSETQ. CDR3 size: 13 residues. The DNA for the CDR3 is TGCGCCAGCAGCGTGACAGGAAACAATGAGCAGTTCTTC. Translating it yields CASSVTGNNEQFF.

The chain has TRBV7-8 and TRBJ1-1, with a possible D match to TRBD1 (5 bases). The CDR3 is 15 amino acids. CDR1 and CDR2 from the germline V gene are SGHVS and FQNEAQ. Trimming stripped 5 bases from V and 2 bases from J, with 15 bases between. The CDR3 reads CASSPGHLRNTEAFF. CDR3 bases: TGTGCCAGCAGCCCTGGACACTTGAGAAACACTGAAGCTTTCTTT.

Here the CDR3 reads CASSIEGGAGEQYF. CDR3 nucleotides: TGTGCCAGTAGTATCGAGGGGGGAGCGGGCGAGCAGTACTTC. V usage is TRBV19 and J usage is TRBJ2-7; D possibly matches TRBD1 or TRBD2 (6 bases each). V lost 3 bases to trimming and J lost 6 bases, with 15 bases between them. Germline lookup yields CDR1 LNHDA and CDR2 SQIVND (reference sequence). This CDR3 comprises 14 residues. The full variable domain, its missing parts supplied by reference TRBV19 and TRBJ2-7, is DGGITQSPKYLFRKEGQNVTLSCEQNLNHDAMYWYRQDPGQGLRLIYYSQIVNDFQKGDIAEGYSVSREKKESFPLTVTSAQKNPTAFYLCASSIEGGAGEQYFGPGTRLTVT.

The CDR3 coding sequence is TGCGCCAGCAGCACGGGACTAGCGGGGTACACCGGGGAGCTGTTTTTT. This translates into CASSTGLAGYTGELFF. The chain couples TRBV5-1 to TRBJ2-2; 13 nucleotides align to TRBD2. The J segment lost 3 bases and the V segment lost 4 bases, leaving 3 bases of the junction unmatched. Germline values: CDR1 SGHRS, CDR2 YFSETQ. The CDR3 covers 16 residues.

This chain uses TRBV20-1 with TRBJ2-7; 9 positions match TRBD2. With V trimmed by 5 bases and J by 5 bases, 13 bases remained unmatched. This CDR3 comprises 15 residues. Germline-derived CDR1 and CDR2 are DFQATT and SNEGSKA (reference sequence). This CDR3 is CSAGEKRGALDEQYF. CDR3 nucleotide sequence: TGCAGTGCTGGTGAAAAGCGGGGGGCCCTGGACGAGCAGTACTTC.

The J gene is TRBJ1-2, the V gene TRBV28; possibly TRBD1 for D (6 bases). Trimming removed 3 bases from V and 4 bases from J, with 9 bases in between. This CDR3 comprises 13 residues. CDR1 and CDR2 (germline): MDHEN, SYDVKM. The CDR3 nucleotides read TGTGCCAGCAGTTTCCAGGACAGCTATGGCTACACCTTC. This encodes CASSFQDSYGYTF.

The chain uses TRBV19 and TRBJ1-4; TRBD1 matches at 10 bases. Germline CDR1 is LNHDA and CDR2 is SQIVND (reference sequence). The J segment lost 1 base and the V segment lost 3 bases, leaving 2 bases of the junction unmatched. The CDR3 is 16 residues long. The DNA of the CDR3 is TGTGCCAGTAGTATTGGACAGGGGGGAACTAATGAAAAACTGTTTTTT. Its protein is CASSIGQGGTNEKLFF.

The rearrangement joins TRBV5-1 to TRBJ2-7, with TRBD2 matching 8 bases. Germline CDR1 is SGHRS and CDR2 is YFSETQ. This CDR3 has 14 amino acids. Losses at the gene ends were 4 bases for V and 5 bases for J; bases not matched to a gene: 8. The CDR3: CASSPGGALDEQYV. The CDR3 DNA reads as TGCGCCAGCAGCCCGGGAGGGGCCTTGGACGAGCAGTACGTC.

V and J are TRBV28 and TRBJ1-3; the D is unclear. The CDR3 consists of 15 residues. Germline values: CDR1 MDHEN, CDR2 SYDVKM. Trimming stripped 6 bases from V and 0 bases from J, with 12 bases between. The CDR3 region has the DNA TGTGCCAGCAGCCCCCCAGCCTCCTCTGGAAACACCATATATTTT. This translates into CASSPPASSGNTIYF.

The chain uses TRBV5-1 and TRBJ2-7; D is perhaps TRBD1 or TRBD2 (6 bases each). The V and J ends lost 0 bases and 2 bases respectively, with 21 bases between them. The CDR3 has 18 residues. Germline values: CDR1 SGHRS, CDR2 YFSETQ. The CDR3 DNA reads TGCGCCAGCAGCTTGGCCGGTGGGAACGCAAGGGGGGCCTACGAGCAGTACGTC. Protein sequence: CASSLAGGNARGAYEQYV.

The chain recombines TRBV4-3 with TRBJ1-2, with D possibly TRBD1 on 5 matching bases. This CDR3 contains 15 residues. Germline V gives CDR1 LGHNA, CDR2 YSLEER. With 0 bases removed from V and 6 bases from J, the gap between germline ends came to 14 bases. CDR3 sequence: CASSQDVRAGDGYTF. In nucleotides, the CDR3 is TGCGCCAGCAGCCAAGACGTGCGTGCGGGGGATGGCTACACCTTC.

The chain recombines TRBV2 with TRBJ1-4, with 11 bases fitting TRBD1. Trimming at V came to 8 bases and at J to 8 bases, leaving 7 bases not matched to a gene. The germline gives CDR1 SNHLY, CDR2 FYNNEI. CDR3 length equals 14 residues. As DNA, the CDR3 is TGTGCCAGCCTTGGACAGGGGGCTTGGGAAAAACTGTTTTTT. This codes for CASLGQGAWEKLFF. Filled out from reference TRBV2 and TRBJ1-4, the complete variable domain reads EPEVTQTPSHQVTQMGQEVILRCVPISNHLYFYWYRQILGQKVEFLVSFYNNEISEKSEIFDDQFSVERPDGSNFTLKIRSTKLEDSAMYFCASLGQGAWEKLFFGSGTQLSVL.

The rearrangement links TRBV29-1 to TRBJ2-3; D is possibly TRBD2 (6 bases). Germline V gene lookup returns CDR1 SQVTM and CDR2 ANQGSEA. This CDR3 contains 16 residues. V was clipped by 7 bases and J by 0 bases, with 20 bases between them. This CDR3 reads CSADHSDYPSTDTQYF. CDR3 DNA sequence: TGCAGCGCCGACCACTCGGACTACCCTAGCACAGATACGCAGTATTTT.

CDR3 in amino acids: CASSLHPGTGYTEAFF. CDR3 nucleotide sequence: TGTGCCAGCAGCTTACACCCCGGGACAGGGTACACTGAAGCTTTCTTT. The chain carries TRBV7-2 and TRBJ1-1; 9 nucleotides match TRBD1. Per germline, CDR1 SGHTA and CDR2 FQGNSA. V trimming: 2 bases; J trimming: 3 bases; junction bases outside the gene matches: 7. This CDR3 comprises 16 residues.

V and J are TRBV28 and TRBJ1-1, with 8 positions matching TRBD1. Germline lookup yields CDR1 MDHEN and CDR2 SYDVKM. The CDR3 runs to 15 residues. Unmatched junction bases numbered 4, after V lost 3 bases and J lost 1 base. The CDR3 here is CASSFRGQKNTEAFF. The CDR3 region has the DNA TGTGCCAGCAGTTTCAGGGGGCAAAAGAACACTGAAGCTTTCTTT.

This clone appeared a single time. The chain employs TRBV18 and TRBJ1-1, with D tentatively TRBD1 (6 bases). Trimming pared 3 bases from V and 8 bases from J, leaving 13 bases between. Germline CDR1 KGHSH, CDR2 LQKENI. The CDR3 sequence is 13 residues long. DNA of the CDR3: TGTGCCAGCTCACCCATCGACCAGGGGGAAGCTTTCTTT. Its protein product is CASSPIDQGEAFF.

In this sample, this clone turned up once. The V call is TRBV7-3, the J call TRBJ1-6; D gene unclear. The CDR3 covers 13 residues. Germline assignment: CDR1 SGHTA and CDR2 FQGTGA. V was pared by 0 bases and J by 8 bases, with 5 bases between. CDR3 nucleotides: TGTGCCAGCAGCTTAACAGCGGATTCACCCCTCCACTTT. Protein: CASSLTADSPLHF.

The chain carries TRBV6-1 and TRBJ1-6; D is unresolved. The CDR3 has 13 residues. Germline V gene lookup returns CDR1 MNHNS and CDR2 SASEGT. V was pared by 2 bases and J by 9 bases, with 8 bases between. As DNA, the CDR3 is TGTGCCAGCAGTGAAAAGGGCAGTTCACCCCTCCACTTT. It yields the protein CASSEKGSSPLHF.

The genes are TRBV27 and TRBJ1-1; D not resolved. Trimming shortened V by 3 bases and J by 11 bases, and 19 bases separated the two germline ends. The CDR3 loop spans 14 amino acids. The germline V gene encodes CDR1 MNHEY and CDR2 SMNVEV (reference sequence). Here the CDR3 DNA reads TGTGCCAGCAGTTTTACCCCGGACTGGAGACGGGCTTTCTTT. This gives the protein CASSFTPDWRRAFF.

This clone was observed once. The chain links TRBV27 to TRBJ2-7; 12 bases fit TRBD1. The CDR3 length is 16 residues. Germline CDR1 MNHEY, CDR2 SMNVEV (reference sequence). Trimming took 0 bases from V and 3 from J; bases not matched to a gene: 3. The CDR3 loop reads CASSLSGTGGVYEQYV. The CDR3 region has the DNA TGTGCCAGCAGTTTATCGGGGACAGGGGGCGTCTACGAGCAGTACGTC.

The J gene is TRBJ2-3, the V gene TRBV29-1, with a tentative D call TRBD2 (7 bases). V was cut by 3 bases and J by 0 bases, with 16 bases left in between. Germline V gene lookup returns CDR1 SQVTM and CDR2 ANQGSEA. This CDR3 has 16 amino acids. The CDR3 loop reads CSVEGGAAISTDTQYF. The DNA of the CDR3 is TGCAGCGTTGAGGGGGGGGCAGCGATTAGCACAGATACGCAGTATTTT.

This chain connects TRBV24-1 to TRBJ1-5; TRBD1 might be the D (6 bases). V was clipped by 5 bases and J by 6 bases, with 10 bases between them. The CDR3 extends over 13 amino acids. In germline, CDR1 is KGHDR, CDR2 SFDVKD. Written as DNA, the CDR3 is TGTGCCACCAGTGTAGGGGGAGCTCAGCCCCAGCATTTT. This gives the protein CATSVGGAQPQHF.